Below, 2 T cell receptor beta chains from the same sample are listed, as sequenced in a study of CD8+CD57+ T cells in acquired aplastic anemia. Genomic DNA was employed as the template in profiling TCR beta VDJ and CDR3. Using its own MiXCR run on the reads, TCRdb lists one record per CDR3 protein. The table has over 40,000 distinct CDR3 sequences, 55% to 75% seen once; the top ten hold 30% to 40%. Sequenced input: sorted CD4+, CD8+, or CD8+CD57+ T cells (not recorded which) from PBMCs. These receptors all stem from a human donor in good health, serving as a control.

A single count supports this clonotype. The rearrangement joins TRBV10-2 to TRBJ2-7, with 7 positions matching TRBD1. Losses at the gene ends were 7 bases for V and 2 bases for J; bases not matched to a gene: 2. The CDR3 contains 12 residues. CDR1 and CDR2 from the germline V gene are WSHSY and SAAADI. CDR3 amino acids: CASTGQAYEQYF. The DNA for the CDR3 is TGCGCCAGCACCGGACAGGCCTACGAGCAGTACTTC.

This clonotype occurred a few times. This chain links TRBV10-3 with TRBJ2-5, with TRBD1 matching 10 bases. Trimming removed 3 bases from V and 3 bases from J; junction bases left unmatched: 4. Germline V gives CDR1 ENHRY, CDR2 SYGVKD. This CDR3 is built from 15 residues. CDR3 in DNA: TGTGCCATCAGTGATCCGACAGGGGGCGAAGAGACCCAGTACTTC. It specifies CAISDPTGGEETQYF.